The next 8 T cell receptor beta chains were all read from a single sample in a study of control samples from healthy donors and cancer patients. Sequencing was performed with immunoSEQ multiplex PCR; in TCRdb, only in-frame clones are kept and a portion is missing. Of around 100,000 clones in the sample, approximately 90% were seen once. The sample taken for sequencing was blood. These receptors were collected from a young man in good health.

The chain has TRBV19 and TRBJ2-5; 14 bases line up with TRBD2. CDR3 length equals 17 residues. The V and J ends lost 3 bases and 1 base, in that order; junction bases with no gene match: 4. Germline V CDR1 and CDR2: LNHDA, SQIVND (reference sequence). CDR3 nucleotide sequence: TGTGCCAGTAGTATTGGACTAGCGGGGGGAGGCCAAGAGACCCAGTACTTC. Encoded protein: CASSIGLAGGGQETQYF.

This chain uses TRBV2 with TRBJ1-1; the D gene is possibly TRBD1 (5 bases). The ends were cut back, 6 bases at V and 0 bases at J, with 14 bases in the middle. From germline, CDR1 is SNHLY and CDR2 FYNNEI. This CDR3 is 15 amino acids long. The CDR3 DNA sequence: TGTGCCAGCAGAGCCCGGGACGCCCTGAACACTGAAGCTTTCTTT. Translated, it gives CASRARDALNTEAFF.

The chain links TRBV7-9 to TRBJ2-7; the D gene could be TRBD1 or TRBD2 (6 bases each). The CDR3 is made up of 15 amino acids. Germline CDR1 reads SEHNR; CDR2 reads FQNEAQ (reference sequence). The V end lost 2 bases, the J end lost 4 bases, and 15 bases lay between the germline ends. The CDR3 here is CASSLKKGGRYEQYF. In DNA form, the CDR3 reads TGTGCCAGCAGCTTAAAAAAGGGGGGTAGATACGAGCAGTACTTC.

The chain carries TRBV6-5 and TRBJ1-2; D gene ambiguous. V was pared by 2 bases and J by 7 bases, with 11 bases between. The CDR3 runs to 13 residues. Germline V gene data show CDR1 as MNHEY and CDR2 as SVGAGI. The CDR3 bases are TGTGCCAGCAGTTACACGGGGAAGGGTGGCTACACCTTC. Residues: CASSYTGKGGYTF.

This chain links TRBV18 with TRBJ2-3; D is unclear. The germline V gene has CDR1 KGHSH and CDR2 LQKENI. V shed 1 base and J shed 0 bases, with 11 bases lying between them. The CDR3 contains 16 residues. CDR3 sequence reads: CASSPQGQISTDTQYF. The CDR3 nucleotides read TGTGCCAGCTCACCACAGGGTCAGATTAGCACAGATACGCAGTATTTT.

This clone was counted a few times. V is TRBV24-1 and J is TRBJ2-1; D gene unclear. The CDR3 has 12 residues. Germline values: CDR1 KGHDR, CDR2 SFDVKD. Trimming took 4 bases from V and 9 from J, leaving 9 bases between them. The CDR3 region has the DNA TGTGCCACCAGTGAAGGCCCACCTGAGCAGTTCTTC. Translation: CATSEGPPEQFF.

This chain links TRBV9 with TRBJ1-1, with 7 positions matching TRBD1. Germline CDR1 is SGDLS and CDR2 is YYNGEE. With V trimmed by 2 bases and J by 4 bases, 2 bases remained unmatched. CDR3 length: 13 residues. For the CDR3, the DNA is TGTGCCAGCAGCGTCGACAGGGCCACTGAAGCTTTCTTT. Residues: CASSVDRATEAFF.

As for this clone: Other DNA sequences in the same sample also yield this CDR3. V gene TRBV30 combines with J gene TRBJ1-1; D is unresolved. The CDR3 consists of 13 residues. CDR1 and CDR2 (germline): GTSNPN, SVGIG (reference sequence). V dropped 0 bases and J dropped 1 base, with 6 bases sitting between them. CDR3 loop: CAWSVRGNTEAFF. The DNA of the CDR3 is TGTGCCTGGAGTGTACGGGGGAACACTGAAGCTTTCTTT.